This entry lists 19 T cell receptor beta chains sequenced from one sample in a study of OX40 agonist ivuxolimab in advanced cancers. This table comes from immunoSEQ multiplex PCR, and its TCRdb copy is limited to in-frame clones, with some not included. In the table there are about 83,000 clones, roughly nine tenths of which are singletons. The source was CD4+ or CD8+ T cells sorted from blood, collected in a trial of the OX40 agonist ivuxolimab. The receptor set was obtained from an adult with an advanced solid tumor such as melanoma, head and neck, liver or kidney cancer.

The CDR3 bases are TGTGCCAGCCTAACCGATCGCCCGGATACGCAGTATTTT. Translating it yields CASLTDRPDTQYF. The V and J genes are TRBV2 and TRBJ2-3; the D is unclear. Between the trimmed V and J ends, which lost 8 bases and 6 bases, there was a span of 15 bases. This CDR3 has 13 residues. Germline lookup yields CDR1 SNHLY and CDR2 FYNNEI.

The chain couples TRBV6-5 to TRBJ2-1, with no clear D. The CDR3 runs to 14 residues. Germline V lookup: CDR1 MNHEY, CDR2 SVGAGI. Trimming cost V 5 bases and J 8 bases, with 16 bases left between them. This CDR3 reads CASSRAVSGDEQFF. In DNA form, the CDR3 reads TGTGCCAGCAGTCGAGCCGTCTCTGGGGATGAGCAGTTCTTC.

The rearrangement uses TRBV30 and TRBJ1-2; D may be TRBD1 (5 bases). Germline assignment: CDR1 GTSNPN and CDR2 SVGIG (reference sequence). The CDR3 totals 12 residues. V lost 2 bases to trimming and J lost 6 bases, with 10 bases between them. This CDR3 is CAWSPGGDGYTF. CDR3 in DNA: TGTGCCTGGAGTCCCGGGGGGGATGGCTACACCTTC.

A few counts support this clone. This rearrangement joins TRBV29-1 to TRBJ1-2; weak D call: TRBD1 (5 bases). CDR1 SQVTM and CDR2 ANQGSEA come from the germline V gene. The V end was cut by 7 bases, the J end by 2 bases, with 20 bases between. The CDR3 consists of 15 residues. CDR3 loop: CSAEGTDIWNYGYTF. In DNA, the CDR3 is TGCAGCGCAGAAGGGACGGATATTTGGAACTATGGCTACACCTTC.

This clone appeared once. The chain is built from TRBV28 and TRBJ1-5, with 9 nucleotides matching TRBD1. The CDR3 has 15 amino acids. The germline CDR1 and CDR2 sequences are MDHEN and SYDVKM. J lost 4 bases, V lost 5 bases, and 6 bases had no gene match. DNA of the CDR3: TGTGCCAGCAGTCTATTACAGGGGGCGAATCAGCCCCAGCATTTT. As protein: CASSLLQGANQPQHF.

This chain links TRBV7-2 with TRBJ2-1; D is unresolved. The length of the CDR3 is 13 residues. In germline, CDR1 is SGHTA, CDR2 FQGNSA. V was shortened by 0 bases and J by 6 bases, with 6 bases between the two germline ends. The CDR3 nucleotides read TGTGCCAGCAGCTTAGCCAGACTCAATGAGCAGTTCTTC. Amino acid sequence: CASSLARLNEQFF.

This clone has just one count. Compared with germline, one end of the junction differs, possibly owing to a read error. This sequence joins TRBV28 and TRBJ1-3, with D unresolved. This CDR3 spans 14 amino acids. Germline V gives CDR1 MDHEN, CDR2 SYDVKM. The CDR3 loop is CASSLRGAARGFRF. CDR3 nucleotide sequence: TGTGCCAGCAGTTTAAGAGGAGCGGCTAGAGGATTTCGATTT. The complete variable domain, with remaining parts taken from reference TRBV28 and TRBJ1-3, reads DVKVTQSSRYLVKRTGEKVFLECVQDMDHENMFWYRQDPGLGLRLIYFSYDVKMKEKGDIPEGYSVSREKKERFSLILESASTNQTSMYLCASSLRGAARGFRFGEGSWLTVV.

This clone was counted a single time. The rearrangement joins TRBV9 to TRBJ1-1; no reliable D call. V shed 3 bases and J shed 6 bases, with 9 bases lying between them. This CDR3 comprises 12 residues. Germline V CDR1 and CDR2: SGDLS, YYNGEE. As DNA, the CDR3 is TGTGCCAGCAGCGAATCAGGACCTGAAGCTTTCTTT. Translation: CASSESGPEAFF.

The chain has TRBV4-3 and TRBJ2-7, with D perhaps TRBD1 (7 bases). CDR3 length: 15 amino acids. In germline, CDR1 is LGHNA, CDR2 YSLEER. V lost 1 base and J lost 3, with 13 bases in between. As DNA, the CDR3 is TGCGCCAGCAGCCAAGGGGCGGGACAGCTCTACGAGCAGTACTTC. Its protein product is CASSQGAGQLYEQYF.

DNA for the CDR3: TGTGCCTGGGGGACAGGGCGGTACACTGAAGCTTTCTTT. The encoded protein is CAWGTGRYTEAFF. The chain uses TRBV30 and TRBJ1-1; TRBD1 aligns across 9 bases. Germline V gives CDR1 GTSNPN, CDR2 SVGIG (reference sequence). The length of the CDR3 is 13 residues. Trimming at V came to 5 bases and at J to 3 bases, leaving 4 bases not matched to a gene.

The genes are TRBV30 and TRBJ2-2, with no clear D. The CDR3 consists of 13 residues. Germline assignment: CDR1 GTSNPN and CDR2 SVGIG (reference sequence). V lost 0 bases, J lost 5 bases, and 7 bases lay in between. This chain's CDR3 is CAWSVGGTGELFF. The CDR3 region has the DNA TGTGCCTGGAGTGTAGGCGGTACCGGGGAGCTGTTTTTT.

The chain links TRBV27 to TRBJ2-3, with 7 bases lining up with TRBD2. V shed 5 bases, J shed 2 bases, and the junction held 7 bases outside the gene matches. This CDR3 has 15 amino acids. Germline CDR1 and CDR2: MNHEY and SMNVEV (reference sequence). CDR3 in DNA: TGTGCCAGCAGTCTCAGAGCGGGGACCACAGATACGCAGTATTTT. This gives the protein CASSLRAGTTDTQYF.

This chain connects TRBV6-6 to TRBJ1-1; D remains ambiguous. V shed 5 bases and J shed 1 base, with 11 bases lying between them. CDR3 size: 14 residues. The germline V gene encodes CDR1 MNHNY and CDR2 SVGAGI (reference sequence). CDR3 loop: CASSHLQTNTEAFF. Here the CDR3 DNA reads TGTGCCAGCAGTCATTTACAGACGAACACTGAAGCTTTCTTT.

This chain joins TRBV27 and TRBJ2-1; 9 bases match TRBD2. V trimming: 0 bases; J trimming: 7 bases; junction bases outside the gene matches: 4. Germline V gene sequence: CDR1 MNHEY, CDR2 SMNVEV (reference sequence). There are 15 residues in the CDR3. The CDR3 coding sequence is TGTGCCAGCAGTTTATCCGCGGGGGGGCGGAATGAGCAGTTCTTC. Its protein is CASSLSAGGRNEQFF.

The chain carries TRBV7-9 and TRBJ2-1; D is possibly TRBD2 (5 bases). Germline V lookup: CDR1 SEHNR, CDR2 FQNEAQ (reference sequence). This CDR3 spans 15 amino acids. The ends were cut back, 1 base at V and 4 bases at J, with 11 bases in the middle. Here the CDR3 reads CASSLGRAEYNEQFF. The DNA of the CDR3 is TGTGCCAGCAGCTTAGGGCGGGCGGAATACAATGAGCAGTTCTTC. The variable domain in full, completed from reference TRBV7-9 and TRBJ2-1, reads DTGVSQNPRHKITKRGQNVTFRCDPISEHNRLYWYRQTLGQGPEFLTYFQNEAQLEKSRLLSDRFSAERPKGSFSTLEIQRTEQGDSAMYLCASSLGRAEYNEQFFGPGTRLTVL.

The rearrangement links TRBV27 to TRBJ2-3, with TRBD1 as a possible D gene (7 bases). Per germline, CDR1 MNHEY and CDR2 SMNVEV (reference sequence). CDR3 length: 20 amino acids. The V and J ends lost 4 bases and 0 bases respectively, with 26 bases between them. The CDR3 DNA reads TGTGCCAGCAGTTCTGGGGCGGGACAGATTTCGGCCCATAGCACAGATACGCAGTATTTT. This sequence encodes CASSSGAGQISAHSTDTQYF.

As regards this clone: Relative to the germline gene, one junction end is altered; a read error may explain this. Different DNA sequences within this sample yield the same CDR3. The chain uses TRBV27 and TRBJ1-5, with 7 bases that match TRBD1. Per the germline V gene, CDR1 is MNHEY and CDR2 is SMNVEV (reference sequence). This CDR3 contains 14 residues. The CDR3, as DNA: TGTGCCAGCAGTTTACGACAGGGAAGTCAGCCTCAGCATTTT. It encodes CASSLRQGSQPQHF.

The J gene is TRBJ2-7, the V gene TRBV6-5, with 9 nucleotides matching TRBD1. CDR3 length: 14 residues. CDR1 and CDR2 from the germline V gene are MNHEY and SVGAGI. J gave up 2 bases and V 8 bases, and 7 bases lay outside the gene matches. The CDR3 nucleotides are TGTGCCAGCCGACAGGGGGTTGGGGCCTACGAGCAGTACTTC. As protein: CASRQGVGAYEQYF.

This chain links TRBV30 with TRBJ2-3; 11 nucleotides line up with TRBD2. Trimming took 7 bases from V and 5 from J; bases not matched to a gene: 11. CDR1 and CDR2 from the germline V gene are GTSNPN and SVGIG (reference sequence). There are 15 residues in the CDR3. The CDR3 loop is CALDTSGRIGDTQYF. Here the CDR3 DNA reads TGTGCCTTAGACACTAGCGGGAGAATCGGAGATACGCAGTATTTT.